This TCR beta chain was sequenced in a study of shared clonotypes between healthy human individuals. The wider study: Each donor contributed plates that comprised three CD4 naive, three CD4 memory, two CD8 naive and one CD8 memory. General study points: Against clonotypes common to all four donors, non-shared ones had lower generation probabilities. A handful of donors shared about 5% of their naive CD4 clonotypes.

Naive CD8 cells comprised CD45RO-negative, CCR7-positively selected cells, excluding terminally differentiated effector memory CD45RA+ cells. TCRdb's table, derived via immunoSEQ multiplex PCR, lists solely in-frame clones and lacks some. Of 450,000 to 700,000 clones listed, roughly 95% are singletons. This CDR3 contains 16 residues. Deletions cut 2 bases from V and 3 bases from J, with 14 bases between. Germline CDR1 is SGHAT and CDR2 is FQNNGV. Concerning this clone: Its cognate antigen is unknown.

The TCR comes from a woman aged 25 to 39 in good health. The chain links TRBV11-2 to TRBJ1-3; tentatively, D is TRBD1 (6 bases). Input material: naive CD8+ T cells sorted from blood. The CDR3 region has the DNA TGTGCCAGCAGCTTAAGGGGGGAGCTGTATGGAAACACCATATATTTT. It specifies CASSLRGELYGNTIYF.